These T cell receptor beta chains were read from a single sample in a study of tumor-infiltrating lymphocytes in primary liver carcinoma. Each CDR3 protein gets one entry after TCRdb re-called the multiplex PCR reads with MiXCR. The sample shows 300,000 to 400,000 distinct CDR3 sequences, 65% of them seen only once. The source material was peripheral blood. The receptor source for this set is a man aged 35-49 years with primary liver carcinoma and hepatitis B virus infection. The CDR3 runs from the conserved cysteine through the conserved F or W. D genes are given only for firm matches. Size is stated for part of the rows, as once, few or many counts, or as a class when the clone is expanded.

DNA: TGTGCCAGCACTCCCGGGCTTAATCAGCCCCAGCATTTT
CDR3: CASTPGLNQPQHF
size: few
V: TRBV12-3/TRBV12-4
D: NA
J: TRBJ1-5

DNA: TGTGCCAGCGGGATCATGGCGGGAGGGGTAGGAGATACGCAGTATTTT
CDR3: CASGIMAGGVGDTQYF
size: NA
V: TRBV7-8
D: TRBD2
J: TRBJ2-3

DNA: TGCGCCACCAGCCACAGGTCAGAGCAGCTCTTC
CDR3: CATSHRSEQLF
size: NA
V: TRBV11-2
D: NA
J: TRBJ2-1

DNA: TGTACCAGCAGCCCGGGTGGGGCAGAGAATAGCATTCAGCCCCAGCATTTT
CDR3: CTSSPGGAENSIQPQHF
size: few
V: TRBV4-2
D: NA
J: TRBJ1-5

DNA: TGTGCCAGCAGTACCAGGGGACATGTTTCGATATTGGGCAATCAGCCCCAGCATTTT
CDR3: CASSTRGHVSILGNQPQHF
size: NA
V: TRBV6-2/TRBV6-3
D: NA
J: TRBJ1-5

DNA: TGCAGTGCTAGAGATCAGGGGACGGGCACAGATACGCAGTATTTT
CDR3: CSARDQGTGTDTQYF
size: NA
V: TRBV20-1
D: NA
J: TRBJ2-3

DNA: TGTGCCAGCAGCCCGGGGATTAGCGGGAAGCTATCAGATACGCAGTATTTT
CDR3: CASSPGISGKLSDTQYF
size: NA
V: TRBV5-4
D: TRBD2
J: TRBJ2-3

DNA: TGTGCCAGCAGCACACTCCGGGCGGAGACCCAGTACTTC
CDR3: CASSTLRAETQYF
size: NA
V: TRBV5-5
D: NA
J: TRBJ2-5

DNA: TGTGCCAGCAGAGATGACGGGACGGAAGTTAACTATGGCTACACCTTC
CDR3: CASRDDGTEVNYGYTF
size: NA
V: TRBV6-6
D: NA
J: TRBJ1-2

DNA: TGTGCCAGCAGCTCAGACCCCTCTTACAATGAGCAGTACTTC
CDR3: CASSSDPSYNEQYF
size: NA
V: TRBV5-4
D: NA
J: TRBJ2-5

DNA: TGCAGTGCTAGAGGTCCGGGACAAAAGGTATCGACTTACTCCTACAATGAGCAGCTCTTT
CDR3: CSARGPGQKVSTYSYNEQLF
size: NA
V: TRBV20-1
D: NA
J: TRBJ2-1

DNA: TGCGCCAGCAGCCGAACTGGGACTAGAGGGTTTAATGAGCAGTTCTTC
CDR3: CASSRTGTRGFNEQFF
size: few
V: TRBV5-1
D: TRBD2
J: TRBJ2-1

DNA: TGTGCCATCAAAACCCCGGGACATAAGAACGGAAACACCATATATTTT
CDR3: CAIKTPGHKNGNTIYF
size: NA
V: TRBV10-3
D: NA
J: TRBJ1-3

DNA: TGTGCAAGTCGCTCACCGCACGTTCGATGCTCCTGCGAGCAGTACTTC
CDR3: CASRSPHVRCSCEQYF
size: once
V: TRBV12-2
D: NA
J: TRBJ2-7

DNA: TGCGCCAGTAGCTTCGGGCACTCGGACACCGGGGAGCTGTTTTTT
CDR3: CASSFGHSDTGELFF
size: few
V: TRBV5-1
D: NA
J: TRBJ2-2

DNA: TGTGCCAGCAGCCAAGATTTGGGAGAGGTAAATCAGCCCCAGCATTTT
CDR3: CASSQDLGEVNQPQHF
size: NA
V: TRBV4-2
D: NA
J: TRBJ1-5

DNA: TGTGCCAGCAGCTTATCCCCTTTACCGGGACTAGGCGACAATGAGGAGTTCTTC
CDR3: CASSLSPLPGLGDNEEFF
size: NA
V: TRBV7-8
D: TRBD2
J: TRBJ2-1

DNA: TGTGCCAGCAGTCCGACAGGGGGATACGAGCAGTACTTC
CDR3: CASSPTGGYEQYF
size: many
V: TRBV12-3/TRBV12-4
D: TRBD1
J: TRBJ2-7

DNA: TGTGCCAGCAGCCCCTTCAGAGGCGAGCAGCTCTTC
CDR3: CASSPFRGEQLF
size: NA
V: TRBV6-6
D: NA
J: TRBJ2-1

DNA: TGTGCCAGCAGTTTATTTCGGACAGAGAACTATGGCTACACCTTC
CDR3: CASSLFRTENYGYTF
size: NA
V: TRBV28
D: NA
J: TRBJ1-2

DNA: TGTGCCAGCAACCGACAGGTGACTGGGGCCAACGTCCTGACTTTC
CDR3: CASNRQVTGANVLTF
size: few
V: TRBV2
D: NA
J: TRBJ2-6

DNA: TGTGCCAGTAGCCCCTTCAAGAACATCGGGGAGCTGTTTTTT
CDR3: CASSPFKNIGELFF
size: once
V: TRBV11-3
D: NA
J: TRBJ2-2

DNA: TGTGCCAGCAGTGACCTGGGACAGGGAGTATATCAAGGTTGGGATACGCAGTATTTT
CDR3: CASSDLGQGVYQGWDTQYF
size: few
V: TRBV6-1
D: TRBD1
J: TRBJ2-3

DNA: TGCGTCAGCAGCCTGTCGGCAGGAACTAATTCACCCCTCCACTTT
CDR3: CVSSLSAGTNSPLHF
size: NA
V: TRBV5-1
D: NA
J: TRBJ1-6

DNA: TGTCCCAGCAGTTACGACCTCACCGGGGAGCTGTTTTTT
CDR3: CPSSYDLTGELFF
size: NA
V: TRBV6-2/TRBV6-3
D: NA
J: TRBJ2-2

DNA: TGCGCCAGCAGCCAAGAGAGGAACACCGGGGAGCTGTTTTTT
CDR3: CASSQERNTGELFF
size: many
V: TRBV4-3
D: NA
J: TRBJ2-2

DNA: TGTGCCAGTAAGCGACCTCAAGGGACAGCCATGTCTAACTATGGCTACACCTTC
CDR3: CASKRPQGTAMSNYGYTF
size: NA
V: TRBV19
D: TRBD1
J: TRBJ1-2

DNA: TGTGCCAGCAGTTACTCGAGCGGGGAGAGCTACGAGCAGTACTTC
CDR3: CASSYSSGESYEQYF
size: few
V: TRBV6-2/TRBV6-3
D: TRBD2
J: TRBJ2-7

DNA: TGTGCCATGCAAGCGGGTGATGGGCATGAGCAGTTCTTC
CDR3: CAMQAGDGHEQFF
size: NA
V: TRBV10-3
D: NA
J: TRBJ2-1

DNA: TGTGCCAGCAGCAAAAGGGGGGCAGGGCCCAATCAGTCCCAGCATTTT
CDR3: CASSKRGAGPNQSQHF
size: NA
V: TRBV6-1
D: NA
J: TRBJ1-5

DNA: TGTGCCAGCAGCTTAGAACGGGTAGATACGCAGTATTTT
CDR3: CASSLERVDTQYF
size: NA
V: TRBV7-9
D: NA
J: TRBJ2-3

DNA: TGTGCCATCAGCACTGGGGACTACCCTAACACCGGGGAGCTGTTTTTT
CDR3: CAISTGDYPNTGELFF
size: NA
V: TRBV5-6
D: TRBD2
J: TRBJ2-2

DNA: TGTGCCAGCAGCACCGCTAGCGGTGAGCAGTTCTTC
CDR3: CASSTASGEQFF
size: many
V: TRBV5-5
D: TRBD2
J: TRBJ2-1

DNA: TGTGCCAGCACCTTGGCCCTTTACAATGAGCAGCTCTTC
CDR3: CASTLALYNEQLF
size: NA
V: TRBV5-5
D: NA
J: TRBJ2-1

DNA: TGTGCTAGTGGTTTGGTAGCAACTCTTGGCGGCGGACTTTTTAATCAGCCACAGCATTTT
CDR3: CASGLVATLGGGLFNQPQHF
size: NA
V: TRBV12-5
D: NA
J: TRBJ1-5

DNA: TGTGCCAGCATGACCGGGTTCGATCAGCCCCAGCATTTT
CDR3: CASMTGFDQPQHF
size: NA
V: TRBV28
D: NA
J: TRBJ1-5

DNA: TGCAGCGTCCCCCGGGACAGGCACATGAACACTGAAACTTTCTTT
CDR3: CSVPRDRHMNTETFF
size: NA
V: TRBV29-1
D: TRBD1
J: TRBJ1-1

DNA: TGCAGCGCCGGGATAGGGGCTACCACTGATACGCGGTATTTT
CDR3: CSAGIGATTDTRYF
size: NA
V: TRBV29-1
D: NA
J: TRBJ2-3

DNA: TGTGCCAGCAGCTTAGGCTCGGGAGGATGGGGTGAGCAGTTCTTC
CDR3: CASSLGSGGWGEQFF
size: many
V: TRBV11-2
D: TRBD2
J: TRBJ2-1

DNA: TGCGCCAGCAGCCAAGGGTATGAGACTAACTATGGCTACACCTTC
CDR3: CASSQGYETNYGYTF
size: many
V: TRBV4-1
D: NA
J: TRBJ1-2

DNA: TGTGCCAGCACCCTGGGTCTATCCCTCTACGAGCAGTACTTC
CDR3: CASTLGLSLYEQYF
size: NA
V: TRBV5-6
D: NA
J: TRBJ2-7

DNA: TGTGCCAGCAGCTTACAGGGCATCAACACTGAAGCTTTCTTT
CDR3: CASSLQGINTEAFF
size: NA
V: TRBV11-2
D: NA
J: TRBJ1-1

DNA: TGCGCCAGCAGCTTGGGCAGGACGCAAGAGACCCAGTACTTC
CDR3: CASSLGRTQETQYF
size: NA
V: TRBV5-1
D: NA
J: TRBJ2-5

DNA: TGCGCCAGCAGCTTTGTCCCCGTCGAGACCCAGTACTTC
CDR3: CASSFVPVETQYF
size: NA
V: TRBV5-1
D: NA
J: TRBJ2-5

DNA: TGCAGCGTTAGACAGGAAAACTATGGCTACACCTTC
CDR3: CSVRQENYGYTF
size: many
V: TRBV29-1
D: NA
J: TRBJ1-2